The 26 T cell receptor beta chains below were found in one sample sequenced in a study of blood T cell repertoires in COVID-19. The protocol was immunoSEQ multiplex PCR, while the TCRdb copy is restricted to in-frame clones and leaves out a portion. The sample lists approximately 140,000 clones; roughly 82% were seen once. The material sequenced was peripheral blood. The receptor set was obtained from a man aged 70 or older with acute or convalescent COVID-19.

The chain uses TRBV7-9 and TRBJ1-2, with 7 bases aligning to TRBD1. The CDR3 spans 14 residues. CDR1 is SEHNR and CDR2 is FQNEAQ in the germline V gene (reference sequence). The V segment lost 5 bases and the J segment 4 bases; nucleotides outside the gene matches: 7. CDR3 in amino acids: CASSPTTGLYGYTF. Here the CDR3 DNA reads TGTGCCAGCAGCCCAACGACAGGGCTCTATGGCTACACCTTC.

This clone was counted between two and nine times. The chain has TRBV29-1 and TRBJ1-2; 7 nucleotides match TRBD1. The CDR3 extends over 15 amino acids. The germline V gene has CDR1 SQVTM and CDR2 ANQGSEA. The CDR3 sequence: CSGRDSGRGVYGYTF. In DNA, the CDR3 is TGCTCCGGTCGGGACAGCGGTAGAGGGGTCTATGGCTACACCTTC.

The V call is TRBV5-1, the J call TRBJ1-1, with 9 positions matching TRBD1. V lost 2 bases to trimming and J lost 1 base; unmatched junction nucleotides: 9. CDR1 SGHRS and CDR2 YFSETQ come from the germline V gene. The CDR3 extends over 17 amino acids. Written as DNA, the CDR3 is TGCGCCAGCAGCTTTACAGGGGGCCATGAACCGAACACTGAAGCTTTCTTT. This gives the protein CASSFTGGHEPNTEAFF.

This sequence joins TRBV4-1 and TRBJ2-2; the match to TRBD1 covers 8 bases. Germline lookup yields CDR1 MGHRA and CDR2 YSYEKL. This CDR3 contains 15 residues. Unmatched junction bases numbered 8, after V lost 4 bases and J lost 7 bases. The CDR3 region is CASSLDRGIDGELFF. The CDR3 DNA reads TGCGCCAGCAGCCTAGACAGGGGTATTGACGGGGAGCTGTTTTTT.

The rearrangement uses TRBV19 and TRBJ2-1; TRBD2 aligns across 14 bases. The CDR3 is 17 residues long. After removal of 3 bases from V and 2 bases from J, the junction contained 3 bases not matched to a gene. The germline V gene encodes CDR1 LNHDA and CDR2 SQIVND (reference sequence). The CDR3 region is CASSMTSGGDTYNEQFF. CDR3 coding DNA: TGTGCCAGTAGTATGACTAGCGGGGGGGATACCTACAATGAGCAGTTCTTC.

V is TRBV28 and J is TRBJ2-7; TRBD2 aligns across 10 bases. Germline CDR1 is MDHEN and CDR2 is SYDVKM. The V and J ends lost 10 bases and 0 bases, in that order; junction bases with no gene match: 15. This CDR3 region has 17 residues. CDR3 protein: CAINSPTGTSVSYEQYF. In DNA form, the CDR3 reads TGTGCCATCAATTCCCCGACCGGGACTAGCGTCTCCTACGAGCAGTACTTC.

The chain carries TRBV5-1 and TRBJ2-2, with TRBD2 as a possible D gene (6 bases). The CDR3 length is 15 residues. CDR1 and CDR2 (germline): SGHRS, YFSETQ. V gave up 2 bases and J gave up 0 bases, with 8 bases separating them. The CDR3 spells CASSFSGTNTGELFF. CDR3 bases: TGCGCCAGCAGCTTTAGCGGTACGAACACCGGGGAGCTGTTTTTT.

The chain combines TRBV3-1 (or the pseudogene TRBV3-2) with TRBJ1-4, with a weak D call TRBD1 (6 bases). This CDR3 is built from 13 residues. Germline V gives CDR1 LGHDT, CDR2 YNNKEL (reference sequence). V was pared by 5 bases and J by 7 bases, with 11 bases between. As DNA, the CDR3 is TGTGCCAGCAGCACAGGGTCGCGTGAAAAACTGTTTTTT. Amino acids: CASSTGSREKLFF.

This chain joins TRBV29-1 and TRBJ1-1; 7 bases line up with TRBD1. The germline CDR1 and CDR2 sequences are SQVTM and ANQGSEA. V shed 7 bases, J shed 4 bases, and the junction held 12 bases outside the gene matches. CDR3 length: 14 residues. CDR3 region: CSAGEGAVFTEAFF. In DNA form, the CDR3 reads TGCAGCGCTGGAGAGGGGGCCGTTTTCACTGAAGCTTTCTTT. Drawing the rest from reference TRBV29-1 and TRBJ1-1, the complete variable domain is SAVISQKPSRDICQRGTSLTIQCQVDSQVTMMFWYRQQPGQSLTLIATANQGSEATYESGFVIDKFPISRPNLTFSTLTVSNMSPEDSSIYLCSAGEGAVFTEAFFGQGTRLTVV.

This clone has just one count. The chain employs TRBV5-4 and TRBJ2-2; TRBD1 agrees at 11 bases. The CDR3 contains 15 residues. Germline values: CDR1 SGHNT, CDR2 YYREEE (reference sequence). Trimming removed 4 bases from V and 6 bases from J; junction bases left unmatched: 5. CDR3 bases: TGTGCCAGCAGCACCGGACAGGGGGCTCCCGGGGAGCTGTTTTTT. Translated, it gives CASSTGQGAPGELFF.

V gene TRBV2 combines with J gene TRBJ1-5, with 8 positions matching TRBD1. The germline gives CDR1 SNHLY, CDR2 FYNNEI. Trimming cost V 4 bases and J 6 bases; bases outside gene matches: 8. The CDR3 sequence is 15 residues long. CDR3 in amino acids: CASSGRQGASQPQHF. In DNA form, the CDR3 reads TGTGCCAGCAGTGGTAGGCAGGGGGCTTCTCAGCCCCAGCATTTT.

The V and J genes are TRBV11-3 and TRBJ1-5, with D possibly matching TRBD1 (5 bases). The CDR3 sequence is 15 residues long. Germline assignment: CDR1 SGHNT and CDR2 YENEEA. Between the trimmed V and J ends, which lost 6 bases and 5 bases, there was a span of 17 bases. CDR3 in amino acids: CASSHGRQPHQPQHF. The CDR3, as DNA: TGTGCCAGCAGTCACGGGAGACAGCCGCATCAGCCCCAGCATTTT. The variable domain in full, completed from reference TRBV11-3 and TRBJ1-5, reads EAGVVQSPRYKIIEKKQPVAFWCNPISGHNTLYWYLQNLGQGPELLIRYENEEAVDDSQLPKDRFSAERLKGVDSTLKIQPAELGDSAVYLCASSHGRQPHQPQHFGDGTRLSIL.

The chain uses TRBV10-3 and TRBJ2-1; 14 bases align to TRBD2. The V segment lost 3 bases and the J segment 0 bases; nucleotides outside the gene matches: 10. Germline V CDR1 and CDR2: ENHRY, SYGVKD. The CDR3 runs 20 residues. CDR3 sequence (DNA): TGTGCCATCAGTGACCAGGGGACTAGCGGGAGAAGAGTCTCCTACAATGAGCAGTTCTTC. It encodes CAISDQGTSGRRVSYNEQFF.

The V call is TRBV27, the J call TRBJ1-1; D not resolved. This CDR3 is built from 11 residues. The V end was cut by 2 bases, the J end by 11 bases, with 9 bases between. Per germline, CDR1 MNHEY and CDR2 SMNVEV (reference sequence). The CDR3 nucleotides read TGTGCCAGCAGTTTAGACGGGAAGGCTTTCTTT. It codes for CASSLDGKAFF.

The chain carries TRBV4-1 and TRBJ2-2, with TRBD2 matching over 10 bases. This CDR3 has 17 residues. Germline-derived CDR1 and CDR2 are MGHRA and YSYEKL. The junction had 15 bases not matched to a gene; V was cut back by 8 bases and J by 6 bases. DNA of the CDR3: TGCGCCAGCCGTCTAGCGGGAGAATCTGGGTCACCCGGGGAGCTGTTTTTT. It specifies CASRLAGESGSPGELFF.

This clone is a singleton in its sample. The chain combines TRBV7-3 with TRBJ1-1; D may be TRBD1 (6 bases). The length of the CDR3 is 15 residues. The germline V gene has CDR1 SGHTA and CDR2 FQGTGA. V gave up 3 bases and J gave up 0 bases, with 11 bases separating them. Here the CDR3 DNA reads TGTGCCAGCAGCTTGACAGGAAATATGAACACTGAAGCTTTCTTT. It codes for CASSLTGNMNTEAFF.

The J gene is TRBJ2-1, the V gene TRBV4-1; TRBD2 agrees at 12 bases. CDR3 length: 16 amino acids. CDR1 and CDR2 (germline): MGHRA, YSYEKL. V lost 2 bases, J lost 9 bases, and 8 bases stayed unmatched. Here the CDR3 reads CASSQWPSGRVPEQFF. The CDR3 bases are TGCGCCAGCAGCCAATGGCCTAGCGGGAGGGTACCTGAGCAGTTCTTC.

The CDR3 DNA sequence: TGCGCCAGCTCCGCCGGGACACAGAACACTGAAGCTTTCTTT. It yields the protein CASSAGTQNTEAFF. The chain carries TRBV4-1 and TRBJ1-1; D is perhaps TRBD1 (6 bases). This CDR3 is built from 14 residues. V was shortened by 8 bases and J by 1 base, with 14 bases between the two germline ends. CDR1 MGHRA and CDR2 YSYEKL come from the germline V gene.

The genes are TRBV7-9 and TRBJ1-2; D unclear. Deletions cut 1 base from V and 1 base from J, with 7 bases between. CDR1 and CDR2 from the germline V gene are SEHNR and FQNEAQ (reference sequence). This CDR3 comprises 14 residues. The CDR3 DNA follows: TGTGCCAGCAGCTTAGGCGAGAGTAACTATGGCTACACCTTC. Amino acids: CASSLGESNYGYTF.

J is TRBJ2-7 and V is TRBV19; the match to TRBD2 covers 8 bases. The V gene end was trimmed by 8 bases and the J gene end by 4 bases; junction bases not matched to a gene: 10. Germline CDR1 LNHDA, CDR2 SQIVND (reference sequence). This CDR3 region has 14 residues. The CDR3 bases are TGTGCCAGTCGCAGCGGGAGACCCCCTTACGAGCAGTACTTC. This translates into CASRSGRPPYEQYF.

V is TRBV6-5 and J is TRBJ1-5; no firm D call. The CDR3 loop spans 14 amino acids. V lost 6 bases and J lost 0, with 9 bases in between. Germline values: CDR1 MNHEY, CDR2 SVGAGI. CDR3 nucleotides: TGTGCCAGCAGGGCGGCGGATAGCAATCAGCCCCAGCATTTT. Translation gives CASRAADSNQPQHF.

This clone was picked up a small number of times. The chain employs TRBV6-6 and TRBJ1-4; D might be TRBD1 (6 bases). The CDR3 loop spans 15 amino acids. From germline, CDR1 is MNHNY and CDR2 SVGAGI (reference sequence). V was pared by 8 bases and J by 2 bases, with 15 bases between. CDR3 DNA: TGTGCCAGCCGAGTCAGGGGTCTGACTAATGAAAAACTGTTTTTT. This encodes CASRVRGLTNEKLFF.

This chain joins TRBV5-1 and TRBJ2-7, with TRBD1 matching over 7 bases. The CDR3 length is 15 residues. CDR1 SGHRS and CDR2 YFSETQ come from the germline V gene. V dropped 3 bases and J dropped 2; count of bases not matched to a gene: 8. Here the CDR3 DNA reads TGCGCCAGCAGCTCAACAGGGGCTAGGGCCTACGAGCAGTACTTC. Protein: CASSSTGARAYEQYF.

J is TRBJ2-1 and V is TRBV6-5; 10 bases align to TRBD1. Germline lookup yields CDR1 MNHEY and CDR2 SVGAGI. V was clipped by 7 bases and J by 13 bases; unmatched bases: 10. The CDR3 totals 13 residues. CDR3: CASTTGTGVSQFF. In DNA form, the CDR3 reads TGTGCCAGCACTACCGGGACAGGGGTTTCTCAGTTCTTC.

The chain carries TRBV10-3 and TRBJ2-3, with 8 bases lining up with TRBD1. Germline CDR1 and CDR2: ENHRY and SYGVKD. The CDR3 has 13 residues. The junction had 3 bases not matched to a gene; V was cut back by 4 bases and J by 6 bases. The CDR3 DNA follows: TGTGCCATCAGTGGCAGGGGGCAGGATACGCAGTATTTT. Translated, it gives CAISGRGQDTQYF.

The V call is TRBV10-3, the J call TRBJ2-5; TRBD2 might be the D (6 bases). This CDR3 has 13 residues. Germline assignment: CDR1 ENHRY and CDR2 SYGVKD. Trimming removed 8 bases from V and 1 base from J, with 11 bases in between. The CDR3 region is CAIAGRTQETQYF. The CDR3 nucleotides read TGTGCCATCGCGGGACGGACCCAAGAGACCCAGTACTTC.